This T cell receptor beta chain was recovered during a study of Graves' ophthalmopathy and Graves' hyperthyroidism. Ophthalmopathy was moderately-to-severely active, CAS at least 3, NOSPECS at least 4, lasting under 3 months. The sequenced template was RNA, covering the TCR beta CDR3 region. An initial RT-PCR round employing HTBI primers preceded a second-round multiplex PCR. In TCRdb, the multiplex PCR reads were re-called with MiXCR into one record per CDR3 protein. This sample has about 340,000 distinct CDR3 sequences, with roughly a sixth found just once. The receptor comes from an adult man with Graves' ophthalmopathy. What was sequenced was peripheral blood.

The CDR3: CSVEPMAAYGYTF. The CDR3, as DNA: TGCAGCGTTGAGCCCATGGCAGCCTATGGCTACACCTTC. The J gene is TRBJ1-2, the V gene TRBV29-1; D is unclear. The CDR3 spans 13 residues. Looked up from germline, CDR1 is SQVTM and CDR2 is ANQGSEA. V was pared by 3 bases and J by 4 bases, with 12 bases between.